This TCR beta chain was sequenced in a study of cytomegalovirus exposure and HLA in healthy donors. Regarding this clone: The antigen is undetermined.

This CDR3 is built from 17 residues. Germline V gene lookup returns CDR1 ENHRY and CDR2 SYGVKD. V was cut by 0 bases and J by 0 bases, with 11 bases left in between. Primers included in the PCR were 60 Vbeta and 13 Jbeta primers. Data came from immunoSEQ multiplex PCR; TCRdb stores just in-frame clones and leaves some out. The sample shows 99,000 or so clones, around four fifths of them seen only once. Findings and caveats of the study: An analysis that came later showed most CMV-associated TCR beta chains appearing HLA-restricted. A likely sequencing artifact accounted for one observed cluster of highly shared sequence variants. In a later analysis, compared with equally common non-associated chains, HLA-associated beta chains were more expanded.

This sequence was found in a female donor in good health and CMV-seropositive. What was sequenced was PBMCs. This chain links TRBV10-3 with TRBJ1-4; D unresolved. This CDR3 reads CAISESGEATTNEKLFF. The DNA of the CDR3 is TGTGCCATCAGTGAGTCTGGAGAGGCAACAACTAATGAAAAACTGTTTTTT.